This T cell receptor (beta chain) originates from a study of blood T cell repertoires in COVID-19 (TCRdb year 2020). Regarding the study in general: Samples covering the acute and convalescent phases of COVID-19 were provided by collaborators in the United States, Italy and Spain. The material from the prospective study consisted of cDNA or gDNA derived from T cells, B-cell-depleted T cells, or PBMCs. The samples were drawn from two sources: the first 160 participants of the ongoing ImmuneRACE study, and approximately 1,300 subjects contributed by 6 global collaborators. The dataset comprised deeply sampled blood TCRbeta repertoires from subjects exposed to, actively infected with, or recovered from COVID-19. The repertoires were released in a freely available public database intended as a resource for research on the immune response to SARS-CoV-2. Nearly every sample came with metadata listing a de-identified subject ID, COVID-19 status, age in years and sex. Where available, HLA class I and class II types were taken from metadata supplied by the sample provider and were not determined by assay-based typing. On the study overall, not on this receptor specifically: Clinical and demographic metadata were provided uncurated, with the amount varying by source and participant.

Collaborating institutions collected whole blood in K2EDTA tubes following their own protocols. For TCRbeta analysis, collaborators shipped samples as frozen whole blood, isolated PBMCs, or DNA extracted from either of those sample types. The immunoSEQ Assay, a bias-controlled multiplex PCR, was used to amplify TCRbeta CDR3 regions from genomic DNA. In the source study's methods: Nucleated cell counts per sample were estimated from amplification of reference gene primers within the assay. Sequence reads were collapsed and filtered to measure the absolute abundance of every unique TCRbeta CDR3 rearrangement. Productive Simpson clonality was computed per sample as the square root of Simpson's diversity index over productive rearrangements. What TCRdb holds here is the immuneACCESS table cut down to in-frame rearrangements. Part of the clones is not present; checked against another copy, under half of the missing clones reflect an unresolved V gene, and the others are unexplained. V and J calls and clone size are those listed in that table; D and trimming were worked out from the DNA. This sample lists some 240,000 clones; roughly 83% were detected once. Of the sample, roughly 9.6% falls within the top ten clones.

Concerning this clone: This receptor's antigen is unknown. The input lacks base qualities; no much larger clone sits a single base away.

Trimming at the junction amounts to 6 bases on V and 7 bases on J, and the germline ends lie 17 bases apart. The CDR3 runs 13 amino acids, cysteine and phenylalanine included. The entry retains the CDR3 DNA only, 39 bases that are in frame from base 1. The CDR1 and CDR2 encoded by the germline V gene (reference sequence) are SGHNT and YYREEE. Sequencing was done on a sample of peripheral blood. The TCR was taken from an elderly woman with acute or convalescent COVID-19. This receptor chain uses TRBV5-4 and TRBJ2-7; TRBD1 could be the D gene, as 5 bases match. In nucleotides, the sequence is TGTGCCAGCACCGTGATTGGGGCTCGAGAGCAGTACTTC. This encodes CASTVIGAREQYF.